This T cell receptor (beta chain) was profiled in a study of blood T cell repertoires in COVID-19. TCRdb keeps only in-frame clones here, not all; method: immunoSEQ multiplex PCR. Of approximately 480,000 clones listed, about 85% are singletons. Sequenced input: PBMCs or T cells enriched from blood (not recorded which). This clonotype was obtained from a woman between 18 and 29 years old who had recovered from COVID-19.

CDR3 in amino acids: CASSVRDRGPPGYTF. CDR3 bases: TGTGCCAGCAGCGTCCGGGACAGAGGTCCCCCAGGCTACACCTTC. The chain carries TRBV21-1 and TRBJ1-2; no DNA check was done on the table's D call, TRBD1. TRBV21-1 is tagged as a pseudogene. The CDR3 is 15 residues long.